This T cell receptor (beta chain) was recorded in a study of identical twins. TCRdb redid the calling of the 5' RACE reads with MiXCR, one entry per CDR3 protein. The sample holds roughly 1,500,000 distinct CDR3 sequences, under 35% seen once. The CDR3 runs to 15 residues. CDR1 SNHLY and CDR2 FYNNEI come from the germline V gene. Trimming cost V 11 bases and J 0 bases, with 18 bases left between them. The chain links TRBV2 to TRBJ2-3; a possible D gene is TRBD1 (6 bases). The source of this sequence is a newborn girl in good health. Sample: cord blood. The CDR3 loop is CAGTEQGFSTDTQYF. The CDR3, as DNA: TGTGCCGGTACCGAACAGGGTTTCAGCACAGATACGCAGTATTTT.